What follows describes a single T cell receptor beta chain. Trimming removed 0 bases at V and 4 bases at J, with 16 bases between. Germline lookup yields CDR1 SGHAT and CDR2 FQNNGV. The CDR3 length is 17 residues. The sample belongs to a study of CD8 T cells in ankylosing spondylitis. By quantitative 5'-RACE with molecular barcodes, the TCR beta libraries were made. TCRdb re-called the 5' RACE reads with MiXCR, one entry per CDR3 protein. Altogether around 150,000 distinct CDR3 sequences are present, around a tenth being singletons, with the ten largest covering 29%. Sequenced sample: blood, either unsorted or a sorted T cell fraction (not recorded which). The clonotype comes from a male donor with ankylosing spondylitis or in good health (not recorded which). The chain uses TRBV11-2 and TRBJ2-1; possible D gene TRBD2, 7 bases. The CDR3: CASSLDLGGGGYNEQFF. The CDR3 DNA follows: TGTGCCAGCAGCTTAGATCTCGGGGGCGGGGGATACAATGAGCAGTTCTTC.